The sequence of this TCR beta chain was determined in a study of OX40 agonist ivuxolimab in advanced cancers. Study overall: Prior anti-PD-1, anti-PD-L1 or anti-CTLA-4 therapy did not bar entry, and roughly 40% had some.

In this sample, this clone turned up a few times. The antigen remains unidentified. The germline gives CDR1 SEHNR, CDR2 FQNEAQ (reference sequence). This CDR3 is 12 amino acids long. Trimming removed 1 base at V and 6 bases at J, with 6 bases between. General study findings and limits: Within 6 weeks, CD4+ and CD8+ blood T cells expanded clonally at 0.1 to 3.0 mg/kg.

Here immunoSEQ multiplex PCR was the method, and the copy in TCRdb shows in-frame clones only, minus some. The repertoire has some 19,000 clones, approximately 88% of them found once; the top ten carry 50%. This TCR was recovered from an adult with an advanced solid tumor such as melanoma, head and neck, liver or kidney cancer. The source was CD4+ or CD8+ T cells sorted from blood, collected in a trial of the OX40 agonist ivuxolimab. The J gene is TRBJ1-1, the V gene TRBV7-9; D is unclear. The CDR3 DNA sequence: TGTGCCAGCAGCTTAGGGCAGGCTGAAGCTTTCTTT. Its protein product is CASSLGQAEAFF. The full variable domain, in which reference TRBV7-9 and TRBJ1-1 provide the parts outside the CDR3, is DTGVSQNPRHKITKRGQNVTFRCDPISEHNRLYWYRQTLGQGPEFLTYFQNEAQLEKSRLLSDRFSAERPKGSFSTLEIQRTEQGDSAMYLCASSLGQAEAFFGQGTRLTVV.